The 19 T cell receptor beta chains reported below all come from one sample, sequenced in a study of identical twins. TCRdb recomputed calls from the 5' RACE reads with MiXCR, one row per CDR3 protein. Of about 890,000 distinct CDR3 sequences listed, 9% to 15% are singletons. This sample was shared with a second study, whose subject was yellow fever vaccine responses in identical twins.

The sample was PBMCs. The receptors come from a woman aged 18-30 years in good health.

This clonotype was counted a few times. Written as DNA, the CDR3 is TGTGCCAGCAGTCCCAGCGGACAGGGGATAAATTACGAGCAGTACTTC. This codes for CASSPSGQGINYEQYF. V usage is TRBV12-3 or TRBV12-4 and J usage is TRBJ2-7; TRBD1 matches at 9 bases. With V trimmed by 5 bases and J by 4 bases, 12 bases remained unmatched. CDR3 size: 16 residues.

There are a few counts of this clonotype. This chain joins TRBV6-5 and TRBJ2-7, with 10 bases that match TRBD2. Trimming at V came to 3 bases and at J to 4 bases, leaving 6 bases not matched to a gene. CDR1 MNHEY and CDR2 SVGAGI come from the germline V gene. The length of the CDR3 is 15 residues. CDR3 DNA sequence: TGTGCCAGCAGTTATTCACTAGCGGGAAATTACGAGCAGTACTTC. Translated: CASSYSLAGNYEQYF.

This clonotype appeared a few times. The chain has TRBV2 and TRBJ1-1; D unresolved. CDR1 and CDR2 (germline): SNHLY, FYNNEI. CDR3 length equals 11 residues. Between the trimmed V and J ends, which lost 7 bases and 11 bases, there was a span of 14 bases. CDR3 amino acids: CASTQRVVAFF. The CDR3 DNA sequence: TGTGCCAGCACGCAGAGGGTCGTTGCTTTCTTT.

The chain employs TRBV3-1 and TRBJ2-2; D may be TRBD2 (6 bases). Trimming removed 10 bases at V and 6 bases at J, with 21 bases between. Germline loops: CDR1 LGHDT, CDR2 YNNKEL (reference sequence). This CDR3 region has 15 residues. The CDR3 reads CATSYGLLRAGELFF. CDR3 sequence (DNA): TGTGCCACCAGTTACGGACTATTACGGGCCGGGGAGCTGTTTTTT.

This clonotype was observed at least ten times. The junction differs from germline at one of its ends, possibly a read error. The gene calls are TRBV20-1 and TRBJ2-3, with unresolved D. This CDR3 has 12 amino acids. Looked up from germline, CDR1 is DFQATT and CDR2 is SNEGSKA (reference sequence). The CDR3 spells CSARTSTDTQYF. In nucleotides, the CDR3 is TGCAGCGCTAGGACCAGCACAGATACGCAGTATTTT.

The V and J genes are TRBV12-3 or TRBV12-4 and TRBJ2-7; 8 bases map to TRBD1. V was clipped by 5 bases and J by 0 bases; unmatched bases: 12. This CDR3 has 17 residues. The CDR3 reads CASSQRDRLTDSYEQYF. The CDR3 nucleotides read TGTGCCAGCAGTCAGAGGGACAGGCTAACCGACTCCTACGAGCAGTACTTC.

The CDR3 protein is CASTFSGATNTGELFF. The CDR3 coding sequence is TGTGCCAGCACTTTCTCGGGGGCGACGAACACCGGGGAGCTGTTTTTT. The chain employs TRBV12-3 or TRBV12-4 and TRBJ2-2, with D possibly called TRBD1 or TRBD2 (6 bases each). This CDR3 has 16 residues. Trimming pared 7 bases from V and 0 bases from J, leaving 15 bases between.

CDR3 in DNA: TGTGCCACCAGCGACCAGGGGGGGTTCGAGCAGTACTTC. Translation gives CATSDQGGFEQYF. The V gene is TRBV15, the J gene TRBJ2-7; tentatively, D is TRBD1 or TRBD2 (7 bases each). CDR3 length equals 13 residues. Germline V gives CDR1 LNHNV, CDR2 YYDKDF (reference sequence). The ends were cut back, 5 bases at V and 6 bases at J, with 14 bases in the middle.

The V gene is TRBV5-1, the J gene TRBJ2-1, with TRBD2 matching over 7 bases. Germline CDR1 SGHRS, CDR2 YFSETQ. The CDR3 is 15 amino acids. J gave up 8 bases and V 4 bases, and 12 bases lay outside the gene matches. The CDR3: CASSQSAGERDEQFF. The CDR3 nucleotides are TGCGCCAGCAGCCAGTCTGCGGGAGAAAGGGATGAGCAGTTCTTC.

This clonotype has just a few counts. The chain couples TRBV27 to TRBJ2-1; 16 bases are shared with TRBD2. Germline V lookup: CDR1 MNHEY, CDR2 SMNVEV (reference sequence). V was clipped by 7 bases and J by 4 bases; unmatched bases: 7. The length of the CDR3 is 17 residues. The CDR3 DNA reads TGTGCCAGCACCAATCAGGGACTAGCGGGGGGGTACAATGAGCAGTTCTTC. Its translation is CASTNQGLAGGYNEQFF.

The rearrangement uses TRBV12-3 or TRBV12-4 and TRBJ2-3; 7 nucleotides match TRBD1. Trimming removed 2 bases from V and 3 bases from J; junction bases left unmatched: 5. There are 15 residues in the CDR3. DNA of the CDR3: TGTGCCAGCAGTTTAAGAGAACAGGGGACAGATACGCAGTATTTT. It translates to CASSLREQGTDTQYF.

This clonotype was recorded a few times. This rearrangement joins TRBV7-4 to TRBJ2-3, with a tentative D call TRBD2 (6 bases). V dropped 4 bases and J dropped 2 bases, with 16 bases sitting between them. This CDR3 has 16 residues. The germline gives CDR1 SGHVT, CDR2 SQSDAQ. CDR3 sequence (DNA): TGTGCCAGCAGCTCCGGGAGTGACGACGACACAGATACGCAGTATTTT. Protein: CASSSGSDDDTDTQYF.

The CDR3 region has the DNA TGTGCCAGCAGCTTAGCGGGACAGCTCCACACAGATACGCAGTATTTT. This encodes CASSLAGQLHTDTQYF. The rearrangement links TRBV7-8 to TRBJ2-3, with TRBD1 matching over 7 bases. Per the germline V gene, CDR1 is SGHVS and CDR2 is FQNEAQ. The CDR3 covers 16 residues. Unmatched junction bases numbered 5, after V lost 0 bases and J lost 2 bases.

This clonotype was recorded at least ten times. The junction departs from the called germline gene at one end, perhaps through a read error. In DNA form, the CDR3 reads TGTGCCAGCAGCAAACATACATTAGCCAAAAGCATTCAGTACTTC. This gives the protein CASSKHTLAKSIQYF. V and J are TRBV7-9 and TRBJ2-4; D not certain. Germline V lookup: CDR1 SEHNR, CDR2 FQNEAQ (reference sequence). The CDR3 totals 15 residues.

V usage is TRBV25-1 and J usage is TRBJ2-3; weak D call: TRBD2 (5 bases). V lost 2 bases to trimming and J lost 2 bases, with 8 bases between them. The CDR3 length is 14 residues. Germline-derived CDR1 and CDR2 are MGHDK and SYGVNS. The CDR3 coding sequence is TGTGCCAGCAGTGAAGGACTCCACACAGATACGCAGTATTTT. It encodes CASSEGLHTDTQYF.

The chain combines TRBV2 with TRBJ2-1; no clear D. Germline-derived CDR1 and CDR2 are SNHLY and FYNNEI. V was trimmed by 1 base and J by 8 bases, leaving 12 bases between them. The CDR3 is 14 amino acids. The CDR3 here is CASSEGASPDEQFF. CDR3 sequence (DNA): TGTGCCAGCAGTGAAGGCGCCTCCCCAGATGAGCAGTTCTTC. Looking up the rest from reference TRBV2 and TRBJ2-1 gives the full variable domain: EPEVTQTPSHQVTQMGQEVILRCVPISNHLYFYWYRQILGQKVEFLVSFYNNEISEKSEIFDDQFSVERPDGSNFTLKIRSTKLEDSAMYFCASSEGASPDEQFFGPGTRLTVL.

This clonotype was observed a handful of times. The junction departs from germline at one end; a sequencing error may be responsible. This chain uses TRBV20-1 with TRBJ2-1; D remains unclear. This CDR3 comprises 13 residues. Germline V gene sequence: CDR1 DFQATT, CDR2 SNEGSKA (reference sequence). The CDR3 DNA follows: TGCAGTGCTGTCTACCGCACGGCCGGTGAGAAGTTCTTC. This codes for CSAVYRTAGEKFF.

The chain has TRBV6-1 and TRBJ2-5; 7 nucleotides match TRBD2. The CDR3 is 17 amino acids. The germline V gene encodes CDR1 MNHNS and CDR2 SASEGT. V was clipped by 6 bases and J by 3 bases; unmatched bases: 16. The CDR3 sequence is CASSSYLGGLGKETQYF. Here the CDR3 DNA reads TGTGCCAGCAGCTCTTACCTCGGGGGGTTAGGGAAAGAGACCCAGTACTTC.

V gene TRBV11-2 combines with J gene TRBJ2-1; 15 nucleotides match TRBD2. The CDR3 has 17 amino acids. CDR1 SGHAT and CDR2 FQNNGV come from the germline V gene. V dropped 4 bases and J dropped 9; count of bases not matched to a gene: 10. Here the CDR3 reads CASSSDLGLAGGIEQFF. The CDR3 DNA is TGTGCCAGCAGCTCGGACCTGGGACTAGCGGGAGGTATTGAGCAGTTCTTC.